This T cell receptor beta chain came from a study of technical replicates of blood from several donors. This clone was observed a single time. Sequenced by immunoSEQ multiplex PCR; TCRdb stores in-frame clones only, minus some. Of roughly 73,000 clones detected, roughly 93% appear once; the ten largest clones hold 0.2% to 0.3%. With 6 bases clipped from V and 4 bases from J, the junction kept 8 bases outside the gene matches. CDR3 length equals 15 residues. Germline lookup yields CDR1 MNHEY and CDR2 SMNVEV (reference sequence). The sample comprised T cells isolated from PBMCs. The chain employs TRBV27 and TRBJ1-1; 10 nucleotides line up with TRBD1. The receptor was derived from a human donor in good health. CDR3 DNA sequence: TGTGCCAGCAGCCCCTGGGACAGGGGTTCCACTGAAGCTTTCTTT. Protein: CASSPWDRGSTEAFF.